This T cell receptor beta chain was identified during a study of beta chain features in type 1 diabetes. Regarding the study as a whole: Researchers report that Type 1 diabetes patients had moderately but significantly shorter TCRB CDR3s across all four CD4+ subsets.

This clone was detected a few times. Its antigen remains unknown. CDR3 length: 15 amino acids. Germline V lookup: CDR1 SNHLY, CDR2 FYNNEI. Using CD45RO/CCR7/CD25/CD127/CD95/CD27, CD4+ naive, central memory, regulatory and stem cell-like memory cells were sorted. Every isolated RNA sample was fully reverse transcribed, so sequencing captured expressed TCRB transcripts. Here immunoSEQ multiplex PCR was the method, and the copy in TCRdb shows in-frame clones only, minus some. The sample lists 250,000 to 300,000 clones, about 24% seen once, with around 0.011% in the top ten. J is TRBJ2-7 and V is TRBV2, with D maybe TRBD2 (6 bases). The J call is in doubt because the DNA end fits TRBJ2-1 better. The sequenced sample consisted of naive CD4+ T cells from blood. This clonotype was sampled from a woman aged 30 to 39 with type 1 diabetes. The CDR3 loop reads CASSEGGGTVNEQFF. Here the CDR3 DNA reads TGTGCCAGCAGTGAAGGGGGCGGGACTGTGAATGAGCAGTTCTTC.